The next 32 T cell receptor beta chains were all read from a single sample in a study of CD8+CD57+ T cells in acquired aplastic anemia. Selection for sequencing was limited to patients who had shown CD8+CD57+ cell expansion by flow cytometry. Both TCR beta VDJ combination and CDR3 sequence profiling were carried out. Genomic DNA was the template for this profiling. TCRdb processed the reads anew with MiXCR; each CDR3 protein has one entry. The sample includes more than 150,000 distinct CDR3 sequences, around half of them seen just once. Sequenced: sorted CD4+, CD8+, or CD8+CD57+ T cells (not recorded which) from PBMCs. Every receptor here comes from a human donor with aplastic anemia.

This clonotype occurred a few times. The gene calls are TRBV6-2 or TRBV6-3 and TRBJ2-3; 7 nucleotides line up with TRBD2. CDR3 length: 17 amino acids. Germline loops: CDR1 MNHEY, CDR2 SVGEGT. With V trimmed by 6 bases and J by 3 bases, 15 bases remained unmatched. The CDR3 coding sequence is TGTGCCAGCAGACCTCGTCTAGCGGATCAAGGGACAGATACGCAGTATTTT. Protein sequence: CASRPRLADQGTDTQYF.

This clonotype has only a few counts. The V and J genes are TRBV30 and TRBJ2-7; perhaps TRBD2 as D (6 bases). CDR3 size: 13 residues. Trimming left V 3 bases short and J 3 bases short, with 12 bases between. Germline V lookup: CDR1 GTSNPN, CDR2 SVGIG (reference sequence). DNA of the CDR3: TGTGCCTGGAGCCGACAAGCGGGCTACGAGCAGTACGTC. It specifies CAWSRQAGYEQYV.

There are many counts of this clonotype. The chain employs TRBV20-1 and TRBJ2-7, with D hard to call. This CDR3 has 15 residues. Trimming stripped 0 bases from V and 2 bases from J, with 14 bases between. The V gene's germline CDR1 is DFQATT and CDR2 SNEGSKA (reference sequence). This CDR3 reads CSARDQPVAPYEQYF. For the CDR3, the DNA is TGCAGTGCTAGAGATCAGCCAGTCGCACCCTACGAGCAGTACTTC.

The chain is built from TRBV7-2 and TRBJ1-1; TRBD1 agrees at 10 bases. The ends lost 11 bases at V and 1 base at J; junction bases unmatched: 7. This CDR3 spans 14 amino acids. Germline CDR1 SGHTA, CDR2 FQGNSA. Written as DNA, the CDR3 is TGTGCCGGAATCCGACAGGGGGCGAACACTGAAGCTTTCTTT. Translated, it gives CAGIRQGANTEAFF.

This clonotype showed up many times. This rearrangement joins TRBV6-4 to TRBJ2-2, with D possibly being TRBD1 or TRBD2 (6 bases each). Trimming removed 4 bases at V and 0 bases at J, with 15 bases between. The germline gives CDR1 MRHNA, CDR2 SNTAGT. This CDR3 is built from 17 residues. The CDR3 DNA sequence: TGTGCCAGCAGTGTTGAAGGGGGGACAACGAACACCGGGGAGCTGTTTTTT. This encodes CASSVEGGTTNTGELFF.

With regard to this clonotype: This may be a read error: a much more frequent sequence differs by one nucleotide. The chain couples TRBV9 to TRBJ2-1; 13 bases fit TRBD2. Germline lookup yields CDR1 SGDLS and CDR2 YYNGEE. The CDR3 loop spans 14 amino acids. The DNA of the CDR3 is TGTGCCGGCAGCACAACTAGCGGGGGGGCCGAGCAGTTCTTC. As protein: CAGSTTSGGAEQFF.

About this clonotype itself: The junction departs from the called germline gene at one end, perhaps through a read error. V and J are TRBV15 and TRBJ2-6, with TRBD2 matching over 7 bases. This CDR3 has 15 residues. Germline V lookup: CDR1 LNHNV, CDR2 YYDKDF (reference sequence). CDR3 coding DNA: TGTGCCACCTGCAGAGATCGGCTAGCGGACAACGTCCTGACTTTC. Its translation is CATCRDRLADNVLTF.

About this clonotype itself: One end of the junction fails to match germline, which may point to a read error. V gene TRBV5-1 combines with J gene TRBJ1-5; no clear D. The CDR3 sequence is 15 residues long. Germline V gene lookup returns CDR1 SGHRS and CDR2 YFSETQ. The CDR3 here is CAGSLEGRSNQLQHF. In DNA form, the CDR3 reads TGCGCCGGCAGCTTGGAAGGGCGAAGCAATCAGCTCCAGCATTTT.

This clonotype was detected ten times or more. The V call is TRBV6-2 or TRBV6-3, the J call TRBJ1-1; TRBD1 is a possible D gene (6 bases). Germline V gene lookup returns CDR1 MNHEY and CDR2 SVGEGT. The CDR3 is made up of 14 amino acids. Trimming removed 6 bases from V and 4 bases from J, with 15 bases in between. DNA for the CDR3: TGTGCCAGCAGCCGAGAACAGGGTTTCACTGAAGCTTTCTTT. Amino acids: CASSREQGFTEAFF.

V usage is TRBV10-3 and J usage is TRBJ1-2; no clear D. The CDR3 covers 18 residues. V was clipped by 1 base and J by 2 bases, with 20 bases between them. Per germline, CDR1 ENHRY and CDR2 SYGVKD. The DNA for the CDR3 is TGTGCCATCAGTGAGTTGTCAGGTCGAATTCTTTCCAACTATGGCTACACCTTC. Encoded protein: CAISELSGRILSNYGYTF.

This clonotype showed up many times. The CDR3 sequence: CASSLPGGGYGYTF. The CDR3 DNA is TGTGCCAGCAGCTTACCGGGAGGAGGCTATGGCTACACCTTC. V gene TRBV7-9 combines with J gene TRBJ1-2; D is unclear. V dropped 2 bases and J dropped 4 bases, with 11 bases sitting between them. This CDR3 region has 14 residues. The germline V gene encodes CDR1 SEHNR and CDR2 FQNEAQ (reference sequence).

The chain uses TRBV29-1 and TRBJ2-5, with D perhaps being TRBD1 or TRBD2 (6 bases each). The CDR3 consists of 10 residues. Deletions cut 7 bases from V and 5 bases from J, with 8 bases between. Per germline, CDR1 SQVTM and CDR2 ANQGSEA. The CDR3 loop is CSGGAETQYF. The DNA of the CDR3 is TGCAGCGGGGGGGCGGAGACCCAGTACTTC.

This clonotype came up a few times. The rearrangement uses TRBV6-1 and TRBJ1-5; D is unclear. Trimming cost V 6 bases and J 0 bases, with 18 bases left between them. The CDR3 is made up of 17 amino acids. The V gene's germline CDR1 is MNHNS and CDR2 SASEGT. CDR3 protein: CASRPLSRQDSNQPQHF. Written as DNA, the CDR3 is TGTGCCAGCAGGCCCCTCAGCCGGCAAGATAGCAATCAGCCCCAGCATTTT.

This sequence joins TRBV7-9 and TRBJ2-7; TRBD1 or TRBD2 may be the D gene (5 bases each). V lost 7 bases to trimming and J lost 7 bases, with 17 bases between them. Germline-derived CDR1 and CDR2 are SEHNR and FQNEAQ (reference sequence). This CDR3 is built from 13 residues. The CDR3 bases are TGTGCCAGCACCCACGGAGCGTGGGGGGAGCAGTACTTC. Translating it yields CASTHGAWGEQYF.

The J gene is TRBJ2-1, the V gene TRBV24-1; TRBD1 aligns across 7 bases. V shed 10 bases and J 6 bases; nucleotides not matched to a gene: 11. From germline, CDR1 is KGHDR and CDR2 SFDVKD. This CDR3 contains 14 residues. CDR3 nucleotide sequence: TGTGCCACACATAGGGGACAGAGTGGCAATGAGCAGTTCTTC. Its translation: CATHRGQSGNEQFF.

This clonotype has at least ten counts. This rearrangement joins TRBV9 to TRBJ1-1, with 9 bases identical to TRBD1. Unmatched junction bases numbered 5, after V lost 4 bases and J lost 1 base. Germline V CDR1 and CDR2: SGDLS, YYNGEE. The CDR3 contains 15 residues. This chain's CDR3 is CASSRWTGANTEAFF. The CDR3 DNA follows: TGTGCCAGCAGCCGCTGGACAGGGGCGAACACTGAAGCTTTCTTT.

This clonotype has only a few counts. V usage is TRBV2 and J usage is TRBJ1-1; TRBD1 might be the D (6 bases). The CDR3 totals 13 residues. V was shortened by 4 bases and J by 4 bases, with 10 bases between the two germline ends. Germline CDR1 reads SNHLY; CDR2 reads FYNNEI. The CDR3 spells CASSVGGGTEAFF. In DNA form, the CDR3 reads TGTGCCAGCAGTGTTGGAGGGGGCACTGAAGCTTTCTTT.

The rearrangement links TRBV7-3 to TRBJ2-3; D not certain. Per germline, CDR1 SGHTA and CDR2 FQGTGA. Trimming left V 6 bases short and J 2 bases short, with 3 bases between. There are 11 residues in the CDR3. CDR3 protein: CASRLTDTQYF. The CDR3 nucleotides read TGTGCCAGCAGACTCACAGATACGCAGTATTTT.

This clonotype was recorded at least ten times. The rearrangement uses TRBV28 and TRBJ2-3; D is uncertain. This CDR3 contains 12 residues. V was trimmed by 7 bases and J by 4 bases, leaving 9 bases between them. CDR1 is MDHEN and CDR2 is SYDVKM in the germline V gene. The CDR3 DNA sequence: TGTGCCAGCATAGGACGTGCAGATACGCAGTATTTT. This sequence encodes CASIGRADTQYF.

V gene TRBV2 combines with J gene TRBJ2-5, with D perhaps given as TRBD1 or TRBD2 (5 bases each). This CDR3 is built from 14 residues. The germline V gene has CDR1 SNHLY and CDR2 FYNNEI. V lost 6 bases and J lost 9, with 20 bases in between. In DNA, the CDR3 is TGTGCCAGCAGCCAAGATCCTTTAGTGGGGGCCCAGTACTTC. Its protein is CASSQDPLVGAQYF.

The V and J genes are TRBV2 and TRBJ2-2; possible D gene TRBD1, 6 bases. The V end was cut by 6 bases, the J end by 4 bases, with 15 bases between. The germline V gene has CDR1 SNHLY and CDR2 FYNNEI. The CDR3 has 15 residues. CDR3: CASSSFYRATGELFF. In DNA, the CDR3 is TGTGCCAGCAGCAGTTTTTACAGGGCCACCGGGGAGCTGTTTTTT.

The chain has TRBV29-1 and TRBJ1-2, with 7 bases that match TRBD1. This CDR3 comprises 14 residues. V shed 0 bases and J 7 bases; nucleotides not matched to a gene: 8. CDR1 and CDR2 from the germline V gene are SQVTM and ANQGSEA. The CDR3 bases are TGCAGCGTTGAAGAATACGGGACAGTTGGTGGCTACACCTTC. Amino acid sequence: CSVEEYGTVGGYTF.

To note about this clonotype: A much bigger clone sits one base away, suggesting this may be a read error. The V call is TRBV6-5, the J call TRBJ2-1; D uncertain. The CDR3 has 13 residues. In germline, CDR1 is MNHEY, CDR2 SVGAGI. Deletions cut 2 bases from V and 2 bases from J, with 4 bases between. The CDR3 region has the DNA TGTGCCAGCAGTTACAACACCTACAATGAGCAGTTCTTC. This encodes CASSYNTYNEQFF.

There are many counts of this clonotype. The chain links TRBV20-1 to TRBJ1-1; D is uncertain. Germline lookup yields CDR1 DFQATT and CDR2 SNEGSKA (reference sequence). The CDR3 has 13 amino acids. V shed 7 bases and J shed 1 base, with 13 bases lying between them. CDR3 in amino acids: CSVFTVENTEAFF. The CDR3 region has the DNA TGCAGTGTCTTCACAGTGGAGAACACTGAAGCTTTCTTT.

This clonotype was seen many times. In nucleotides, the CDR3 is TGTGCCAGCAGCCCCCCGTTAGCATCACAGGGGGCCCATGGCTACACCTTC. Protein sequence: CASSPPLASQGAHGYTF. The chain recombines TRBV6-1 with TRBJ1-2; 9 positions agree with TRBD1. This CDR3 is built from 17 residues. Germline V gene sequence: CDR1 MNHNS, CDR2 SASEGT. V shed 6 bases, J shed 6 bases, and the junction held 17 bases outside the gene matches.

This clonotype was observed many times. The rearrangement links TRBV15 to TRBJ1-2; D may be TRBD1 (5 bases). The V end lost 0 bases, the J end lost 2 bases, and 16 bases lay between the germline ends. The germline gives CDR1 LNHNV, CDR2 YYDKDF (reference sequence). The CDR3 has 17 amino acids. The CDR3 spells CATSREFLGGRNYGYTF. Written as DNA, the CDR3 is TGTGCCACCAGCAGAGAGTTTCTTGGGGGGAGGAACTATGGCTACACCTTC.

In its sample, this clonotype was seen many times. The chain is built from TRBV6-5 and TRBJ2-5; a weak D match, TRBD2 (6 bases). Germline V lookup: CDR1 MNHEY, CDR2 SVGAGI. The V end lost 2 bases, the J end lost 0 bases, and 10 bases lay between the germline ends. CDR3 length: 15 amino acids. The CDR3 protein is CASSYNSGYQETQYF. CDR3 nucleotide sequence: TGTGCCAGCAGTTACAACAGCGGGTACCAAGAGACCCAGTACTTC.

This chain links TRBV10-1 with TRBJ2-7; TRBD1 aligns across 9 bases. Trimming removed 7 bases from V and 4 bases from J; junction bases left unmatched: 11. Per the germline V gene, CDR1 is WNHNN and CDR2 is SYGVQD (reference sequence). The CDR3 runs 15 residues. The CDR3 loop is CASTLRDRVLYEQYF. The CDR3 nucleotides are TGCGCCAGCACACTCCGGGACAGGGTGCTTTACGAGCAGTACTTC.

V gene TRBV11-1 combines with J gene TRBJ2-3, with 9 bases that match TRBD2. The ends lost 5 bases at V and 0 bases at J; junction bases unmatched: 3. Germline CDR1 reads SGHAT; CDR2 reads FQDESV (reference sequence). This CDR3 spans 15 amino acids. The DNA for the CDR3 is TGTGCCAGCAGCCGCGGGGGGGCTAGCACAGATACGCAGTATTTT. This sequence encodes CASSRGGASTDTQYF.

The chain employs TRBV10-3 and TRBJ2-7; TRBD2 matches 8 bases. J was trimmed by 11 bases and V by 7 bases; bases with no gene match: 1. CDR3 length: 9 amino acids. Germline-derived CDR1 and CDR2 are ENHRY and SYGVKD. The CDR3 nucleotides read TGTGCCATCAAAGCGGGGGAGTACGTC. As protein: CAIKAGEYV.

This clonotype was seen just once. The chain is built from TRBV29-1 and TRBJ1-2; D perhaps matches TRBD1 (5 bases). Trimming took 4 bases from V and 4 from J, leaving 10 bases between them. This CDR3 region has 12 residues. CDR1 and CDR2 from the germline V gene are SQVTM and ANQGSEA. The CDR3 sequence is CSVGDGFYGYTF. Written as DNA, the CDR3 is TGCAGCGTTGGGGACGGATTCTATGGCTACACCTTC. Based on the CDR3 plus reference TRBV29-1 and TRBJ1-2, the full variable domain is SAVISQKPSRDICQRGTSLTIQCQVDSQVTMMFWYRQQPGQSLTLIATANQGSEATYESGFVIDKFPISRPNLTFSTLTVSNMSPEDSSIYLCSVGDGFYGYTFGSGTRLTVV.

This clonotype appeared once. This chain links TRBV25-1 with TRBJ1-1; 7 nucleotides line up with TRBD1. The CDR3 consists of 14 residues. Looked up from germline, CDR1 is MGHDK and CDR2 is SYGVNS. Trimming removed 10 bases from V and 5 bases from J; junction bases left unmatched: 13. The chain's CDR3 is CATRTVQGPTEAFF. DNA of the CDR3: TGTGCCACCCGTACGGTACAGGGGCCTACTGAAGCTTTCTTT. Combining the CDR3 with reference TRBV25-1 and TRBJ1-1 gives the whole variable domain EADIYQTPRYLVIGTGKKITLECSQTMGHDKMYWYQQDPGMELHLIHYSYGVNSTEKGDLSSESTVSRIRTEHFPLTLESARPSHTSQYLCATRTVQGPTEAFFGQGTRLTVV.